Listed below are T cell receptor beta chains from one sample, sequenced in a study of T cells in Graves' hyperthyroidism and ophthalmopathy. TCRdb analysed the multiplex PCR reads with MiXCR anew, one entry per CDR3 protein. This sample yields 600,000 to 650,000 distinct CDR3 sequences, of which around 21% are seen a single time; around a third belongs to the top ten. Sample: blood. Source of these receptors: a man aged 25 to 45 with Graves' ophthalmopathy. Both conserved end residues are part of each CDR3. The order of the fields is CDR3 length, J gene, V gene, D gene, clone size, CDR3 DNA, CDR3 protein. D genes are given only for firm matches. A row's size may be missing; if present it is once, few, many or a size class.

>14|TRBJ2-3|TRBV2|TRBD2|many
TGTGCCAGCAGTGTAGCGGGGGCCACAGATACGCAGTATTTT
CASSVAGATDTQYF
>13|TRBJ1-5|TRBV30|-|-
TGTGCCTGGAGTGTAGGAGAGGATCAGCCCCAGCATTTT
CAWSVGEDQPQHF
>12|TRBJ1-5|TRBV27|-|-
TGTGCCAGCAGTACACCGGGGGGGTCCCAGCATTTT
CASSTPGGSQHF
>13|TRBJ1-1|TRBV20-1|-|-
TGCAGTGCTCCGGGACTCCCGGGAACTGAAGCTTTCTTT
CSAPGLPGTEAFF
>17|TRBJ1-4|TRBV11-2|-|many
TGTGCCAGCAGCTTAGTCTCGGGGTACGCAACTAATGAAAAACTGTTTTTT
CASSLVSGYATNEKLFF
>15|TRBJ1-3|TRBV13|-|-
TGTGCCAGCAGCTGGGACTACCACTCTGGAAACACCATATATTTT
CASSWDYHSGNTIYF
>12|TRBJ1-6|TRBV4-1|-|few
TGCGCCAGCAGCCGGGGGAATTCACCCCTCCACTTT
CASSRGNSPLHF
>14|TRBJ2-7|TRBV12-3/TRBV12-4|-|many
TGTGCCAGCAGTTTAAACAAGGTCGCCCACGAGCAGTACTTC
CASSLNKVAHEQYF
>16|TRBJ2-5|TRBV20-1|-|many
TGCAGTGCTGGGGGGGACACGTCGACCAACCAAGAGACCCAGTACTTC
CSAGGDTSTNQETQYF
>18|TRBJ2-1|TRBV2|TRBD2|-
TGTGCCAGCATATTGGGGAGTGCGGGACTAGGAGGGTACAATGAGCAGTTCTTC
CASILGSAGLGGYNEQFF
>17|TRBJ2-6|TRBV6-1|-|few
TGTGCCAGCAGTGAGAGAGCGTGGGGAGCTGGGGCCAACGTCCTGACTTTC
CASSERAWGAGANVLTF
>15|TRBJ2-1|TRBV15|TRBD2|few
TGTGCCACCAGCAGGGGACTAGCGGGAGCCGATGAGCAGTTCTTC
CATSRGLAGADEQFF
>13|TRBJ1-1|TRBV20-1|-|-
TGCAGTGCTAGAGATCGGCGGAACACTGAAGCTTTCTTT
CSARDRRNTEAFF
>18|TRBJ2-1|TRBV11-3|TRBD2|many
TGTGCCAGCAGCTTAGAGGGGGCGAGCGGGAGCGCCTACAATGAGCAGTTCTTC
CASSLEGASGSAYNEQFF
>15|TRBJ2-7|TRBV11-1|TRBD2|few
TGTGCCAGCAGCTACCACCTGGGAGGGCAGTACGAGCAGTACTTC
CASSYHLGGQYEQYF
>16|TRBJ2-1|TRBV7-9|TRBD2|few
TGTGCCAGCAGCCCAACGGGGGGGAGAAACTACAATGAGCAGTTCTTC
CASSPTGGRNYNEQFF
>16|TRBJ2-1|TRBV2|TRBD2|few
TGTGCCAGCAGTGATCAGCGGGAGAGCTCCTACAATGAGCAGTTCTTC
CASSDQRESSYNEQFF
>15|TRBJ2-3|TRBV11-1|TRBD2|many
TGTGCCAGCAGCTTAGTAGCGGGAGAAGCAGATACGCAGTATTTT
CASSLVAGEADTQYF
>11|TRBJ2-1|TRBV29-1|-|-
TGCAGCGTTGAGTCTCGAAATGAGCAGTTCTTC
CSVESRNEQFF
>13|TRBJ1-5|TRBV6-5|-|few
TGTGCCAGCAGTTACGGGCAGAATCAGCCCCAGCATTTT
CASSYGQNQPQHF
>16|TRBJ2-5|TRBV5-1|-|-
TGCGCCAGCAGCTTGGCCGACCGAGGGGCACAAGAGACCCAGTACTTC
CASSLADRGAQETQYF
>17|TRBJ2-1|TRBV4-2|-|-
TGTGCCAGCAGCCAAGGTACTGGCGGCGACGTCACCCATGAGCAGTTCTTC
CASSQGTGGDVTHEQFF
>13|TRBJ1-2|TRBV30|-|few
TGTGCCTGGGGATCCCAGGGTTTTAATGGCTACACCTTC
CAWGSQGFNGYTF
>15|TRBJ2-3|TRBV29-1|TRBD2|-
TGCAGCGTACCACAACTAGCGGGAGAGGTAGATACGCAGTATTTT
CSVPQLAGEVDTQYF
>14|TRBJ1-2|TRBV28|-|-
TGTGCCAGCAGTTCCCTCTCGATTAACTATGGCTACACCTTC
CASSSLSINYGYTF
>16|TRBJ2-3|TRBV7-8|-|many
TGTGCCAGCAGCGCCCTAGACACGTCTCGCACAGATACGCAGTATTTT
CASSALDTSRTDTQYF
>16|TRBJ2-7|TRBV4-1|TRBD2|-
TGCGCCAGCAGCCAAGGTAGGACTAGCCGTGCCTACGAGCAGTACTTC
CASSQGRTSRAYEQYF
>15|TRBJ2-2|TRBV27|-|-
TGTGCCAGCAGTTTACTGCTAACGAACACCGGGGAGCTGTTTTTT
CASSLLLTNTGELFF
>17|TRBJ2-3|TRBV3-1|-|-
TGTGCCAGCAGCCAAGCCTCAGAGCGCGAATACACAGATACGCAGTATTTT
CASSQASEREYTDTQYF
>16|TRBJ2-1|TRBV10-3|TRBD2|-
TGTGCCATCAGTGTGATGAGCGGGGGGGACTACAATGAGCAGTTCTTC
CAISVMSGGDYNEQFF
>15|TRBJ1-4|TRBV28|TRBD1|few
TGTGCCAGCAGTTCTCCGGGACAGGGAGAGGAAAAACTGTTTTTT
CASSSPGQGEEKLFF
>15|TRBJ1-1|TRBV5-4|-|few
TGTGCCAGCAGCTTGAGGCGCAGCTTGAACACTGAAGCTTTCTTT
CASSLRRSLNTEAFF
>13|TRBJ2-7|TRBV6-2/TRBV6-3|-|many
TGTGCCAGCAGTTATTACGGACAGTACGAGCAGTACTTC
CASSYYGQYEQYF
>13|TRBJ1-1|TRBV6-6|-|few
TGTGCCAGCAGTTACTCGATACGGGCTGAAGCTTTCTTT
CASSYSIRAEAFF
>15|TRBJ2-5|TRBV20-1|TRBD2|-
TGCAGTGCTAGAGATGAGACTAGCGATCAAGAGACCCAGTACTTC
CSARDETSDQETQYF
>17|TRBJ2-3|TRBV28|-|many
TGTGGCTACAGTACGGGCGGGAGAGGGGGTAGCACAGATACGCAGTATTTT
CGYSTGGRGGSTDTQYF
>15|TRBJ2-2|TRBV18|TRBD1|-
TGTGCCAGCTCACAACGACAGGGGGCTGACGGGGAGCTGTTTTTT
CASSQRQGADGELFF
>16|TRBJ1-4|TRBV5-1|TRBD1|-
TGCGCCAGCAGCTTGTCCGAGGGGGCAGATCGAGAAAAACTGTTTTTT
CASSLSEGADREKLFF
>15|TRBJ1-1|TRBV28|-|many
TGTGCCAGCAGCCGAGGGGCGTGGGGCGACACTGAAGCTTTCTTT
CASSRGAWGDTEAFF
>12|TRBJ2-2|TRBV27|-|few
TGTGCCAGCACGGACCTCACCGGGGAGCTGTTTTTT
CASTDLTGELFF
>14|TRBJ2-7|TRBV6-2/TRBV6-3|TRBD2|-
TGTGCCAGCAGTCCGGGACTAGAGAGGCCCGAGCAGTACTTC
CASSPGLERPEQYF
>13|TRBJ2-7|TRBV20-1|TRBD2|-
TGCAGTGTTTTGGGGGGGGGAGGCTACGAGCAGTACTTC
CSVLGGGGYEQYF
>13|TRBJ2-3|TRBV24-1|TRBD1|-
TGCGTCCGACAGGGATCGCGGACAGATACGCAGTATTTT
CVRQGSRTDTQYF
>15|TRBJ2-7|TRBV29-1|TRBD1|few
TGCAGCGTCAAACCCGGGACAGGGAAATCCTACGAGCAGTACTTC
CSVKPGTGKSYEQYF
>15|TRBJ1-1|TRBV7-9|-|-
TGTGCCAGCAGCGAAGAGAACCGGCGGAACACTGAAGCTTTCTTT
CASSEENRRNTEAFF